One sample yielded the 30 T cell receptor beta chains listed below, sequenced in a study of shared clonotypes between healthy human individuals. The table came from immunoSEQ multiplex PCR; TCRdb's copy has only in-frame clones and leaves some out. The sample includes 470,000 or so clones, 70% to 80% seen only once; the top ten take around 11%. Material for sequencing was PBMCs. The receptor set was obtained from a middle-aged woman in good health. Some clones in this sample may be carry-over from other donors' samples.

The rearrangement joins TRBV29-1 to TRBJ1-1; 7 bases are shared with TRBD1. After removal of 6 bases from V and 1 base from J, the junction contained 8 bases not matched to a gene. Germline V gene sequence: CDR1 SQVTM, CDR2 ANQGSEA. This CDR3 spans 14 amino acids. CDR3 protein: CSVDTRTGNTEAFF. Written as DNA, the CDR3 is TGCAGCGTAGATACAAGGACAGGGAACACTGAAGCTTTCTTT.

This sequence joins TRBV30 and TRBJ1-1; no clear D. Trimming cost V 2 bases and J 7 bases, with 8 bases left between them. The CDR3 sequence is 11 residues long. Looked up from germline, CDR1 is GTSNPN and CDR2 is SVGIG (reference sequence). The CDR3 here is CAWSPFVEAFF. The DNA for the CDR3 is TGTGCCTGGAGTCCCTTCGTTGAAGCTTTCTTT.

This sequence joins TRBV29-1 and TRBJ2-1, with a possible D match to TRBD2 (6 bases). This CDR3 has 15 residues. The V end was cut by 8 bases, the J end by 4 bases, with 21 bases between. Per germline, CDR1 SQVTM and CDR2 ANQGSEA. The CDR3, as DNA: TGCAGCCCATTATTCAGGCGGGACCAATACAATGAGCAGTTCTTC. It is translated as CSPLFRRDQYNEQFF.

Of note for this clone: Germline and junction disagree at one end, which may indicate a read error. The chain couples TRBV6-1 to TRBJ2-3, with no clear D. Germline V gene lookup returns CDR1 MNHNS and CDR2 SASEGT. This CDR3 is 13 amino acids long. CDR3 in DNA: TGTGCCAGTAGTGAGTTGGGCACAGATACGCAGTATTTT. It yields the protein CASSELGTDTQYF.

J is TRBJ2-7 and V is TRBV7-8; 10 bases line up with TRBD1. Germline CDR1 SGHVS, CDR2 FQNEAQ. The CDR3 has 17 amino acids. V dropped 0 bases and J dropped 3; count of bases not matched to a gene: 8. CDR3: CASSLAGGTGAFYEQYF. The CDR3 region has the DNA TGTGCCAGCAGCTTAGCGGGCGGGACAGGGGCCTTCTACGAGCAGTACTTC.

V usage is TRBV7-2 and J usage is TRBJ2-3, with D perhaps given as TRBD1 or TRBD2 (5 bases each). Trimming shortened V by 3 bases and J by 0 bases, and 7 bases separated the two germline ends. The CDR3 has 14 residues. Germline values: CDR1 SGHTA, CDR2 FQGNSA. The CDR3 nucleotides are TGTGCCAGCAGCTTCCGGGACAGCACAGATACGCAGTATTTT. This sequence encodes CASSFRDSTDTQYF.

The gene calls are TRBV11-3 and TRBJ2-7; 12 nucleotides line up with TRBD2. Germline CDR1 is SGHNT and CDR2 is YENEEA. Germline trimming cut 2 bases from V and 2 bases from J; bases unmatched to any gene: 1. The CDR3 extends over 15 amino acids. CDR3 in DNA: TGTGCCAGCAGCTTACTAGCGGGAGGGACCTACGAGCAGTACTTC. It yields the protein CASSLLAGGTYEQYF.

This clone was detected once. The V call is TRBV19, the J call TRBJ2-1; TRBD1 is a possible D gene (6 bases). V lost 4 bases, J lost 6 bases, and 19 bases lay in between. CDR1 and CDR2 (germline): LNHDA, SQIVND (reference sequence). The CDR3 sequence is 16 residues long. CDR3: CASSTFLTGFLNEQFF. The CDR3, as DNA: TGTGCCAGTAGTACATTTCTAACAGGGTTCCTCAATGAGCAGTTCTTC. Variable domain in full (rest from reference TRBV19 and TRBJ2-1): DGGITQSPKYLFRKEGQNVTLSCEQNLNHDAMYWYRQDPGQGLRLIYYSQIVNDFQKGDIAEGYSVSREKKESFPLTVTSAQKNPTAFYLCASSTFLTGFLNEQFFGPGTRLTVL.

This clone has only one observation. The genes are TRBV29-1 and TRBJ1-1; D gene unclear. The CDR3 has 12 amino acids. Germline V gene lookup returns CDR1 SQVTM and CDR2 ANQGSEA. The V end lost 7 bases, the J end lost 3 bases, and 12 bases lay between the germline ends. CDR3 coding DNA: TGCAGCGCCCTAACTGGGTACACTGAAGCTTTCTTT. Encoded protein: CSALTGYTEAFF.

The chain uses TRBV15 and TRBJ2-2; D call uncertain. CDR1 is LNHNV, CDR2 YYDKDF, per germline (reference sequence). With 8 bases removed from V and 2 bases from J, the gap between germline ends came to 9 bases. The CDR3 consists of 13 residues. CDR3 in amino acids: CATRRANTGELFF. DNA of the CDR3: TGTGCCACCCGTCGGGCAAACACCGGGGAGCTGTTTTTT.

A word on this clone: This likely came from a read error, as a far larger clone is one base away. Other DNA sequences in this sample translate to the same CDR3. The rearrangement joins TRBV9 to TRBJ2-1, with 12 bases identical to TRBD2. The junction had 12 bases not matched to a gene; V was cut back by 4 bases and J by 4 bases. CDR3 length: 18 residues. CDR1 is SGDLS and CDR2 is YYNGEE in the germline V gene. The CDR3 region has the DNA TGTGCCAGCAGCACGGGGACTAGCGGGCGAGGGGGGTACAATGAGCAGTTCTTC. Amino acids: CASSTGTSGRGGYNEQFF.

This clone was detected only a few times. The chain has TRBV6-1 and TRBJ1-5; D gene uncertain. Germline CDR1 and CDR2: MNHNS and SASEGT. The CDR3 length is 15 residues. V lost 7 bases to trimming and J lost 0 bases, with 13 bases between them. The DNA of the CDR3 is TGTGCCAGCACCTCGGGGAGATATAGCAATCAGCCCCAGCATTTT. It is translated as CASTSGRYSNQPQHF.

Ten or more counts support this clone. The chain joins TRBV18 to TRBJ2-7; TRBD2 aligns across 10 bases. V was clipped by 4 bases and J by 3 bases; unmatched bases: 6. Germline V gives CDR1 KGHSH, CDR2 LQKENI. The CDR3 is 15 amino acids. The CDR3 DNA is TGTGCCAGCTCACTTAGAGCGGGGGGGTACTACGAGCAGTACTTC. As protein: CASSLRAGGYYEQYF.

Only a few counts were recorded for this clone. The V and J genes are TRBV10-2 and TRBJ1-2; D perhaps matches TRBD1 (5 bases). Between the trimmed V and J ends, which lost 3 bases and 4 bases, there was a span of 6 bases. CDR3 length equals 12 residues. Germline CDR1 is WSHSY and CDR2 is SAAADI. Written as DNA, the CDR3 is TGCGCCAGCAGTGACAGGGCCTATGGCTACACCTTC. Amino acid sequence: CASSDRAYGYTF.

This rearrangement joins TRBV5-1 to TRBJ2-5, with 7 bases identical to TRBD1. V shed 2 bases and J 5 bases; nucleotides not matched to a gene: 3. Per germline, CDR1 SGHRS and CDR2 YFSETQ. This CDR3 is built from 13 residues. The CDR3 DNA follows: TGCGCCAGCAGCTTCAACAGGGGTGAGACCCAGTACTTC. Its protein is CASSFNRGETQYF. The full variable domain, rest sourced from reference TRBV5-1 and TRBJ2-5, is KAGVTQTPRYLIKTRGQQVTLSCSPISGHRSVSWYQQTPGQGLQFLFEYFSETQRNKGNFPGRFSGRQFSNSRSEMNVSTLELGDSALYLCASSFNRGETQYFGPGTRLLVL.

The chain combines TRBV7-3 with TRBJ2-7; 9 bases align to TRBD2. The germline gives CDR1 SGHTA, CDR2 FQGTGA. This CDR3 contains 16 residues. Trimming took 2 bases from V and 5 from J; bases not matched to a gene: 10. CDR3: CASSLGLAGVGDEQYF. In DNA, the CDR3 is TGTGCCAGCAGCTTAGGGTTAGCGGGAGTAGGCGACGAGCAGTACTTC.

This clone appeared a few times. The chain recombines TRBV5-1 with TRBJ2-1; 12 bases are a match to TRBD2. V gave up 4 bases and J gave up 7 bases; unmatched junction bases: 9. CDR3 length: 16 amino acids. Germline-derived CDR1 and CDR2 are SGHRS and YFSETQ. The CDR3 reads CASSPPLAGGGNEQFF. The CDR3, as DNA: TGCGCCAGCAGCCCCCCTCTAGCGGGAGGGGGAAATGAGCAGTTCTTC.

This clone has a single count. CDR3 bases: TGTGCCACCACCCCGGGGGGGAGGAACTACGAGCAGTACTTC. Protein sequence: CATTPGGRNYEQYF. The rearrangement uses TRBV19 and TRBJ2-7; 8 nucleotides align to TRBD2. CDR1 is LNHDA and CDR2 is SQIVND in the germline V gene (reference sequence). CDR3 length equals 14 residues. Trimming removed 10 bases from V and 3 bases from J; junction bases left unmatched: 11. The variable domain in full, with the rest retrieved from reference TRBV19 and TRBJ2-7, is DGGITQSPKYLFRKEGQNVTLSCEQNLNHDAMYWYRQDPGQGLRLIYYSQIVNDFQKGDIAEGYSVSREKKESFPLTVTSAQKNPTAFYLCATTPGGRNYEQYFGPGTRLTVT.

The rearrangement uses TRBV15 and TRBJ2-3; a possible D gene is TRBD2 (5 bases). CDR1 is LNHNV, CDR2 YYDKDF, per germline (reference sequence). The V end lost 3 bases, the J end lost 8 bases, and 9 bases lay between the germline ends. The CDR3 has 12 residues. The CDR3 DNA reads TGTGCCACCAGCAGCGGTGGAGGTACGCAGTATTTT. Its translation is CATSSGGGTQYF.

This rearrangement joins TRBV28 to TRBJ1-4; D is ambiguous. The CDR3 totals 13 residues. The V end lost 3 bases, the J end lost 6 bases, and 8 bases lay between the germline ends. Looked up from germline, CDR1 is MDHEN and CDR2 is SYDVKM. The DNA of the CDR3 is TGTGCCAGCAGTTTCCGGGGATATGAAAAACTGTTTTTT. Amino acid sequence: CASSFRGYEKLFF.

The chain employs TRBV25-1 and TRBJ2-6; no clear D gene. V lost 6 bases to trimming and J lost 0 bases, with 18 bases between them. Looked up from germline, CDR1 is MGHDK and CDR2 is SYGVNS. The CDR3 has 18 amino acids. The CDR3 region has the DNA TGTGCCAGCAGGGTACACCGACCGAGTACCTCTGGGGCCAACGTCCTGACTTTC. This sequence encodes CASRVHRPSTSGANVLTF.

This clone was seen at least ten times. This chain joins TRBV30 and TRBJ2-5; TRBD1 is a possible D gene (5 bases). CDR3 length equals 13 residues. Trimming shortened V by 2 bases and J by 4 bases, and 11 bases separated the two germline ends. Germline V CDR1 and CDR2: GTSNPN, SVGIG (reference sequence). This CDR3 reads CAWSRTQGETQYF. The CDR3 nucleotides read TGTGCCTGGAGTAGGACACAAGGAGAGACCCAGTACTTC.

CDR3 nucleotide sequence: TGTGCCACCAACGGACAGGGGAACAATGAGCAGTTCTTC. Translated, it gives CATNGQGNNEQFF. The rearrangement joins TRBV15 to TRBJ2-1; 9 bases map to TRBD1. The CDR3 covers 13 residues. The germline CDR1 and CDR2 sequences are LNHNV and YYDKDF (reference sequence). The trim removed 7 bases at V and 5 bases at J, leaving 3 bases unmatched. Full variable domain (remainder filled in from reference TRBV15 and TRBJ2-1): DAMVIQNPRYQVTQFGKPVTLSCSQTLNHNVMYWYQQKSSQAPKLLFHYYDKDFNNEADTPDNFQSRRPNTSFCFLDIRSPGLGDTAMYLCATNGQGNNEQFFGPGTRLTVL.

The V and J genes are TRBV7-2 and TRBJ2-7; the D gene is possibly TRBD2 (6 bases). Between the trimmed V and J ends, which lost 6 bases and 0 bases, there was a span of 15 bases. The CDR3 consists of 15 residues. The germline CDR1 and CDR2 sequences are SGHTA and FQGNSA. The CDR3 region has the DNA TGTGCCAGCAGTCCCGCGGGGCTCAGCTCCTACGAGCAGTACTTC. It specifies CASSPAGLSSYEQYF.

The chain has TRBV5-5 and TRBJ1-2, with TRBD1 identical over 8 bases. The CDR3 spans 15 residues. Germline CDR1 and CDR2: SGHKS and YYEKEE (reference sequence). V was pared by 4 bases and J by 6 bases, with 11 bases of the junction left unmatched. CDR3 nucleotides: TGTGCCAGCAGCGCCTCCCGGACAGGGCTAAATGGCTACACCTTC. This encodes CASSASRTGLNGYTF.

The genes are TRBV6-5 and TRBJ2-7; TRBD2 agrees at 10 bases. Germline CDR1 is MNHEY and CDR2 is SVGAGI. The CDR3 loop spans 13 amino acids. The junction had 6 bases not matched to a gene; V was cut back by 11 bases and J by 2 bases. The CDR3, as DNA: TGTGCCTCCAGGCTAGCGGGAGCCTACGAGCAGTACTTC. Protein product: CASRLAGAYEQYF.

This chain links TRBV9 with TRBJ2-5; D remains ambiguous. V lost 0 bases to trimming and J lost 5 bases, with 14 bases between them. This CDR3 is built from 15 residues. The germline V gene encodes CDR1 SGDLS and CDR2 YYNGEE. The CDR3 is CASSVGIGLRETQYF. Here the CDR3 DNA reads TGTGCCAGCAGCGTAGGTATAGGGCTCAGGGAGACCCAGTACTTC.

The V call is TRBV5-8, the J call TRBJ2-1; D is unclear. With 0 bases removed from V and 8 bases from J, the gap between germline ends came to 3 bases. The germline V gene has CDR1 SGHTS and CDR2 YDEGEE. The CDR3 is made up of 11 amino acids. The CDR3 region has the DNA TGTGCCAGCAGCTTGGTGGATGAGCAGTTCTTC. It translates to CASSLVDEQFF. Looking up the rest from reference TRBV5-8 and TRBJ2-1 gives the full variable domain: EAGVTQSPTHLIKTRGQQATLRCSPISGHTSVYWYQQALGLGLQFLLWYDEGEERNRGNFPPRFSGRQFPNYSSELNVNALELEDSALYLCASSLVDEQFFGPGTRLTVL.

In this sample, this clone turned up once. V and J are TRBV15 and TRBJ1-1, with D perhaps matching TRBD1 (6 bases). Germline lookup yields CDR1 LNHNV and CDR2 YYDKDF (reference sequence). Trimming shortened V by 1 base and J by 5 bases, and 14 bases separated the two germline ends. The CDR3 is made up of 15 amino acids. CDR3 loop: CATSRGGGGDTEAFF. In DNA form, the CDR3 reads TGTGCCACCAGCAGAGGAGGGGGAGGAGATACTGAAGCTTTCTTT.

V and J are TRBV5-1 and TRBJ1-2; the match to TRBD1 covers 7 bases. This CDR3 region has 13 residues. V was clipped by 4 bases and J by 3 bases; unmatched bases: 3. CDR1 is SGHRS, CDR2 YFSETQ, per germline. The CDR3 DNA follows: TGCGCCAGCAGCATAACAGGGGACTATGGCTACACCTTC. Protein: CASSITGDYGYTF.